Listed below are T cell receptor beta chains from one sample, sequenced in a study of long-term antiretroviral therapy in people with HIV. Using immunoSEQ multiplex PCR, the repertoire was profiled, and TCRdb retains in-frame clones only, with some absent. The sample records more than 20,000 clones, 86% being singletons. Specimen: unsorted PBMCs, collected 1.9 years after starting antiretroviral therapy. Source of these receptors: a woman under 40 with HIV. Both conserved end residues are part of each CDR3. D genes are given only for firm matches. Where a row states a size, it is once, few, many or the class of an expanded clone; other rows omit it.

clone size	V gene	J gene	D gene	CDR3 DNA	CDR3 protein
NA	TRBV6-5	TRBJ2-1	NA	TGTGCCAGCAGTTACGCGGCGGGGAATGAGCAGTTCTTC	CASSYAAGNEQFF
NA	TRBV4-2	TRBJ1-5	NA	TGTGCCAGCAGCCCAGGAATTTCCTCCCCCCAGCATTTT	CASSPGISSPQHF
once	TRBV6-1	TRBJ2-6	NA	TGTGCCAGCAGTGAAGCGGCAAGGACCGTCTATCGCGGTGGGGCCAACGTCCTGACTTTC	CASSEAARTVYRGGANVLTF
NA	TRBV27	TRBJ1-2	NA	TGTGCCAGCAGCCCCCGGGACACGAAGAATGGCTACACCTTC	CASSPRDTKNGYTF
once	TRBV5-6	TRBJ1-1	TRBD1	TGTGCCAGCAGCAACGACAGGGGAACTGAAGCTTTCTTT	CASSNDRGTEAFF
NA	TRBV30	TRBJ2-2	NA	TGTGCCTGGATCCCCGGACCGGGTAGGTCCGGGGAGCTGTTTTTT	CAWIPGPGRSGELFF
NA	TRBV30	TRBJ1-6	NA	TGTGCCTGGAGTAAGGGGGTTTCACCCCTCCACTTT	CAWSKGVSPLHF
NA	TRBV5-1	TRBJ1-3	TRBD1	TGCGCCAGCAGCTTGTCCACCCGGCCGTGGGGACAGGGGGTATACACCATATATTTT	CASSLSTRPWGQGVYTIYF
NA	TRBV11-3	TRBJ2-3	NA	TGTGCCAGCAGCTTAACGCCGGGACTGTCAGTAGATACGCAGTATTTT	CASSLTPGLSVDTQYF
once	TRBV7-3	TRBJ1-1	NA	TGTGCCAGCAGCTTAAACCCCAGTATCACTGAAGCTTTCTTT	CASSLNPSITEAFF
few	TRBV14	TRBJ2-2	NA	TGTGCCAGCAGCCCACCGGGATCATACACCGGGGAGCTGTTTTTT	CASSPPGSYTGELFF
NA	TRBV19	TRBJ2-2	NA	TGTGCCAGTAGTATAGGGGTTAGGCCGAACACCGGGGAGCTGTTTTTT	CASSIGVRPNTGELFF
NA	TRBV30	TRBJ1-1	TRBD1	TGTGCCTGGACTTCCGGGACAGCAAACACTGAAGCTTTCTTT	CAWTSGTANTEAFF
NA	TRBV10-2	TRBJ1-1	NA	TGCGCCAGCAGTGTAACCAAATCGAACACTGAAGCTTTCTTT	CASSVTKSNTEAFF
NA	TRBV27	TRBJ2-3	NA	TGTGCCAGCAGGCCGTGGGACCCGCCCGGAGATACGCAGTATTTT	CASRPWDPPGDTQYF
NA	TRBV6-1	TRBJ1-6	NA	TGTGCCAGCAGTGTGGAGGGCTCCCTAGCTAGTTCACCCCTCCACTTT	CASSVEGSLASSPLHF
NA	TRBV6-5	TRBJ2-2	NA	TGTGCCAGCAAAAAACCCACCGGGGAGCTGTTTTTT	CASKKPTGELFF
NA	TRBV5-8	TRBJ1-2	NA	TGTGCCAGCAGGACCAAGGGGGGCGCCTATGGCTACACCTTC	CASRTKGGAYGYTF
NA	TRBV30	TRBJ1-1	NA	TGTGCCTGGAGTGTCAGCGGACGCACTGAAGCTTTCTTT	CAWSVSGRTEAFF
few	TRBV2	TRBJ1-2	TRBD1	TGTGCCAGCAGTGAAGGCTCGGGACAGGGGGATAGTGGCTACACCTTC	CASSEGSGQGDSGYTF
NA	TRBV7-9	TRBJ2-5	NA	TGTGCCAGCAGCTTTAGACAGGAGCCCCAAGAGACCCAGTACTTC	CASSFRQEPQETQYF
NA	TRBV4-1	TRBJ2-2	TRBD1	TGCGCCAGCAACCGGGGCACAGGGGGCCGTACCGGGGAGCTGTTTTTT	CASNRGTGGRTGELFF
NA	TRBV6-6	TRBJ2-1	NA	TGTGCCAGCACTATAGGGATCCGAGGGGGGGTTAATGAGCAGTTCTTC	CASTIGIRGGVNEQFF
NA	TRBV5-1	TRBJ1-1	TRBD1	TGCGCCAGTACCTCCGGGACAGGGTTCTCTGAAGCTTTCTTT	CASTSGTGFSEAFF
NA	TRBV6-1	TRBJ1-5	NA	TGTGCCAGCAGTGACCACGTCCGCAATCAGCCCCAGCATTTT	CASSDHVRNQPQHF
NA	TRBV4-2	TRBJ2-7	NA	TGTGCCAGCAGCCGAGGTGTCTACGAGCAGTACTTC	CASSRGVYEQYF
NA	TRBV28	TRBJ1-2	NA	TGTGCCAGCAGTTTACAGGCCTATGGCTACACCTTC	CASSLQAYGYTF
NA	TRBV29-1	TRBJ1-4	NA	TGCAGCGTTGGGGGGGTTGGGGAAAAACTGTTTTTT	CSVGGVGEKLFF
NA	TRBV6-1	TRBJ1-4	NA	TGTGCCAGCACCAGTCAGGCAACTAATGAAAAACTGTTTTTT	CASTSQATNEKLFF
once	TRBV7-9	TRBJ2-5	NA	TGTGCCAGCAGTGGGTCGAGGCAAGAGACCCAGTACTTC	CASSGSRQETQYF
NA	TRBV19	TRBJ2-3	NA	TGTGCCAGTAGCCCCTATGGGGGGCTTGTAGATACGCAGTATTTT	CASSPYGGLVDTQYF
NA	TRBV4-1	TRBJ2-3	NA	TGCGCCAGCAGCCCCCGACAGAGCACAGATACGCAGTATTTT	CASSPRQSTDTQYF
NA	TRBV5-1	TRBJ1-2	NA	TGCGCCAGCAGCTTGGTGGCGGAAGGCTATGGCTACACCTTC	CASSLVAEGYGYTF
NA	TRBV2	TRBJ1-5	NA	TGTGCCAGCAGTCCTACAAGGGAGTTAAATCAGCCCCAGCATTTT	CASSPTRELNQPQHF
NA	TRBV19	TRBJ2-7	TRBD1	TGTGCCAGTAGTGCGGGACAGGGGAATTCCTACGAGCAGTACTTC	CASSAGQGNSYEQYF
NA	TRBV14	TRBJ2-3	TRBD2	TGTGCCAGCAGCCAAGATGGCCCGTTAGCGGGGACAGATACGCAGTATTTT	CASSQDGPLAGTDTQYF
NA	TRBV4-1	TRBJ1-5	NA	TGCGCCAGCAGCCCCCGGGGTTTTAGCAATCAGCCCCAGCATTTT	CASSPRGFSNQPQHF
NA	TRBV5-6	TRBJ1-2	NA	TGTGCCAGCAGCTCAATACTATGGGGATACACCTTC	CASSSILWGYTF
NA	TRBV9	TRBJ2-6	NA	TGTGCCAGCTTTCCTGGACGGCGCTCTGGGGCCAACGTCCTGACTTTC	CASFPGRRSGANVLTF
NA	TRBV5-5	TRBJ2-5	NA	TGTGCCAGCAGCTTGTCCCCCGGGACCCGACAAGAGACCCAGTACTTC	CASSLSPGTRQETQYF
NA	TRBV11-2	TRBJ2-3	NA	TGTGCCAGCGGGTACCCAGAGCCCACAGATACGCAGTATTTT	CASGYPEPTDTQYF
NA	TRBV5-1	TRBJ2-5	NA	TGCGCCAGCAGTCCCTTGGCCCAACAAGAGACCCAGTACTTC	CASSPLAQQETQYF
NA	TRBV10-3	TRBJ1-5	NA	TGTGCCATCACCCCGAAGTTGGGGCAGCCCCAGCATTTT	CAITPKLGQPQHF
once	TRBV5-6	TRBJ2-2	NA	TGTGCCAGCAGCTTGGTGACTCCTGGGGGGGAGCTGTTTTTT	CASSLVTPGGELFF
NA	TRBV9	TRBJ1-1	NA	TGTGCCACCAATTGGGTCTCAGGCACTGAAGCTTTCTTT	CATNWVSGTEAFF
few	TRBV6-1	TRBJ1-6	TRBD1	TGTGCCAGCAGTGTTACAGGGGGAGATTCACCCCTCCACTTT	CASSVTGGDSPLHF
once	TRBV5-6	TRBJ2-3	TRBD1	TGTGCCAGCAGCCCACGGACAGGAGCCACAGATACGCAGTATTTT	CASSPRTGATDTQYF
NA	TRBV6-6	TRBJ1-1	TRBD1	TGTGCCAGCAGGCCCGGGGGACAGGGGAACACTGAAGCTTTCTTT	CASRPGGQGNTEAFF